The clone carrying this T cell receptor beta chain was found a few times. Its specificity is unknown. V dropped 2 bases and J dropped 3 bases, with 22 bases sitting between them. CDR1 and CDR2 from the germline V gene are SEHNR and FQNEAQ (reference sequence). This CDR3 region has 19 residues. This sample was included in a study of cytomegalovirus exposure and HLA in healthy donors. Study-level results: Previous analysis showed most TCR beta V segments were productive about 87% or about 30% of the time. Donors belonging to an Asian-associated ancestry cluster reportedly showed fewer N-insertions in productive TCRs than the approximately 690-donor mean, according to what a later analysis found. Across donors, presence/absence analyses took sequencing depth to be roughly uniform.

PCR used 60 Vbeta primers and 13 Jbeta primers. Authors' data handling: Among the unique TCR beta chains that a later analysis counted, 70 million to 85 million in all, about 10 million were shared. Data came from immunoSEQ multiplex PCR; TCRdb stores just in-frame clones and leaves some out. D and trimming were read from the DNA, whereas the V and J calls and clone size are those reported in that table. The sample yields 90,000 or so clones, 55% to 75% seen once. V is TRBV7-9 and J is TRBJ1-4; D not certain. This TCR was recovered from a woman aged 18 to 35 in good health and CMV-seropositive. Material: PBMCs. CDR3: CASSLYTRRAQGSNEKLFF. CDR3 in DNA: TGTGCCAGCAGCTTATACACACGGAGGGCCCAAGGCTCTAATGAAAAACTGTTTTTT.